The following is a TCR beta chain sequence with its context. The source of the sample is a study of cytomegalovirus exposure and HLA in healthy donors. Primers included in the PCR were 60 Vbeta and 13 Jbeta primers. Source study methods: Unique TCR beta chains numbered approximately 80 million in a later analysis, with roughly 11 million shared. The data were produced by immunoSEQ multiplex PCR, yet TCRdb's version contains in-frame clones alone and is incomplete. The DNA gave D and trimming, while V, J and clone size come from that table. There are roughly 70,000 clones in the sample, with 6.5% to 9% held by the top ten. Germline loops: CDR1 SQVTM, CDR2 ANQGSEA. Trimming shortened V by 4 bases and J by 5 bases, and 8 bases separated the two germline ends. The CDR3 extends over 11 amino acids.

The rearrangement joins TRBV29-1 to TRBJ1-2, with D perhaps TRBD1 (6 bases). This clonotype was obtained from a female donor in good health and CMV-seropositive. Sequencing was performed on PBMCs. DNA for the CDR3: TGCAGCGTTGGACAGGATTATGGCTACACCTTC. Translation gives CSVGQDYGYTF. The full variable domain, rest sourced from reference TRBV29-1 and TRBJ1-2, is SAVISQKPSRDICQRGTSLTIQCQVDSQVTMMFWYRQQPGQSLTLIATANQGSEATYESGFVIDKFPISRPNLTFSTLTVSNMSPEDSSIYLCSVGQDYGYTFGSGTRLTVV.